A selection of T cell receptor beta chains follows, all from one sample in a study of blood T cell repertoires in COVID-19. Assay: immunoSEQ multiplex PCR; the TCRdb copy retains only in-frame clones and omits some. Of approximately 240,000 clones listed, about 90% are singletons. The sequenced sample was peripheral blood. The receptors here all came from a man aged 25 to 40 with COVID-19, enrolled during active disease. Each CDR3 is given with its conserved first and last residue. D genes are given only for firm matches.

j_call d_call cdr3_length v_call cdr3_aa cdr3_nt
TRBJ2-7 NA 13 TRBV29-1 CSFSRDTLYEQYF TGCAGCTTCAGCCGGGACACCCTCTACGAGCAGTACTTC
TRBJ1-2 NA 15 TRBV27 CASRSYSGVLYGYTF TGTGCCAGCAGGTCATACTCGGGGGTACTCTATGGCTACACCTTC
TRBJ2-1 NA 14 TRBV6-5 CASSWRGPLNEQFF TGTGCCAGCAGTTGGCGCGGTCCCTTGAATGAGCAGTTCTTC
TRBJ2-3 TRBD1 16 TRBV19 CASSSKTGADTDTQYF TGTGCCAGTAGTTCGAAGACAGGGGCGGACACAGATACGCAGTATTTT
TRBJ1-3 NA 12 TRBV30 CAWSVQGGTIYF TGTGCCTGGAGTGTACAGGGTGGGACCATATATTTT
TRBJ2-3 NA 13 TRBV7-3 CASSFGGTDTQYF TGTGCCAGCAGCTTCGGGGGCACAGATACGCAGTATTTT
TRBJ1-2 NA 16 TRBV13 CASSLGSGSPAYGYTF TGTGCCAGCAGCTTAGGATCCGGGAGCCCTGCCTATGGCTACACCTTC
TRBJ2-7 TRBD1 17 TRBV9 CASSVGRGGQGMNEQYF TGTGCCAGCAGCGTAGGAAGGGGGGGACAGGGGATGAACGAGCAGTACTTC
TRBJ2-1 NA 14 TRBV7-2 CASSLARDNNEQFF TGTGCCAGCAGCTTAGCGAGGGACAACAATGAGCAGTTCTTC
TRBJ1-2 NA 11 TRBV19 CASSMSLGYTF TGTGCCAGTAGTATGTCCCTTGGCTACACCTTC
TRBJ2-3 NA 13 TRBV6-5 CASTRLEADTQYF TGTGCCAGCACCCGCCTGGAAGCGGATACGCAGTATTTT
TRBJ2-7 TRBD2 15 TRBV15 CATSLSASGAYEQYF TGTGCCACCTCGCTCTCCGCTAGCGGGGCCTACGAGCAGTACTTC
TRBJ2-1 TRBD2 17 TRBV5-1 CASSITLAGEFGNEQFF TGCGCCAGCAGCATAACACTAGCGGGGGAATTTGGCAATGAGCAGTTCTTC
TRBJ1-2 NA 15 TRBV6-5 CASEKRQDLNYGYTF TGTGCCAGCGAAAAGCGACAGGACTTGAACTATGGCTACACCTTC
TRBJ1-2 TRBD1 14 TRBV4-1 CASSQDRGRDGYTF TGCGCCAGCAGCCAAGACAGGGGGCGTGATGGCTACACCTTC
TRBJ2-7 TRBD2 14 TRBV5-1 CASSLEAGGLEQYF TGCGCCAGCAGCTTGGAAGCGGGGGGGCTCGAGCAGTACTTC
TRBJ1-2 NA 13 TRBV2 CASSETGGSGYTF TGTGCCAGCAGTGAAACGGGGGGATCTGGCTACACCTTC
TRBJ2-1 NA 16 TRBV4-1 CASSQERAGSYNEQFF TGCGCCAGCAGCCAGGAGAGAGCGGGCTCCTACAATGAGCAGTTCTTC
TRBJ1-1 NA 12 TRBV12-3/TRBV12-4 CASTRPPGEAFF TGTGCCAGCACTCGCCCGCCGGGAGAAGCTTTCTTT
TRBJ2-2 NA 14 TRBV6-5 CASRIYGDVRELFF TGTGCCAGCAGGATATACGGGGATGTCCGGGAGCTGTTTTTT
TRBJ1-1 NA 12 TRBV10-3 CAIQYGGTEAFF TGTGCCATCCAATACGGGGGGACTGAAGCTTTCTTT
TRBJ2-3 NA 15 TRBV6-5 CASSQEDHSTDTQYF TGTGCCAGCAGTCAGGAGGACCACAGCACAGATACGCAGTATTTT
TRBJ1-6 TRBD1 15 TRBV11-2 CASSLAGTRGIPLHF TGTGCCAGCAGCTTAGCTGGTACCAGGGGGATACCCCTCCACTTT
TRBJ2-2 NA 15 TRBV3-1/TRBV3-2 CASSLGYRDAGELFF TGTGCCAGCAGCCTTGGTTACAGGGACGCCGGGGAGCTGTTTTTT
TRBJ1-2 TRBD1 14 TRBV9 CASSVRDRLSGYTF TGTGCCAGCAGCGTTCGGGACAGGCTCTCTGGCTACACCTTC
TRBJ1-5 NA 14 TRBV7-9 CASSPGTGGQPQHF TGTGCCAGCAGCCCCGGAACGGGTGGTCAGCCCCAGCATTTT
TRBJ2-1 TRBD2 13 TRBV19 CASNQGLNNEQFF TGTGCCAGTAACCAGGGACTAAACAATGAGCAGTTCTTC